This T cell receptor (beta chain) was observed in a study of cytomegalovirus exposure and HLA in healthy donors. Overall study findings and caveats: In a later analysis, several top co-occurrence clusters appeared linked to parvovirus B19, influenza, CMV and Epstein-Barr virus. An observed cluster of highly shared sequence variants was recorded as a likely sequencing artifact. The authors listed some 160 TCR beta chains as cytomegalovirus-associated.

About this clone: Its specificity is not known.

60 Vbeta and 13 Jbeta primers were used in PCR. Assay used: immunoSEQ multiplex PCR; TCRdb lists only in-frame clones, some missing. The top ten hold under 3% of the sample, which has about 120,000 clones, 65% to 80% seen once. V dropped 8 bases and J dropped 4 bases, with 6 bases sitting between them. CDR3 length equals 11 residues. Per germline, CDR1 MNHNS and CDR2 SASEGT. Sequencing was done on a sample of PBMCs. This rearrangement joins TRBV6-1 to TRBJ1-3; no reliable D call. The receptor was derived from a woman aged 40 to 50 in good health and CMV-seropositive. DNA for the CDR3: TGTGCCAGCGCACTAGGAAACACCATATATTTT. The encoded protein is CASALGNTIYF.